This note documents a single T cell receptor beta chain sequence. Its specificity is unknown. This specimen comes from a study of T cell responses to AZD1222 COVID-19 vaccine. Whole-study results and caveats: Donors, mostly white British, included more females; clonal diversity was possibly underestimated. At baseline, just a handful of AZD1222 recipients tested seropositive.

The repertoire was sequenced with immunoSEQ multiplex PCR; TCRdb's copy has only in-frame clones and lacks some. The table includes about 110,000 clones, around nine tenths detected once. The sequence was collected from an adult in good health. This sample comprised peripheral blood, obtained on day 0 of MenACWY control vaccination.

The CDR3 nucleotides are TGTGCCAGCAGTTCAGCCGAACTAGCGGGGCACTACGAGCAGTACTTC. It is translated as CASSSAELAGHYEQYF. V and J are TRBV28 and TRBJ2-7; TRBD2 matches at 10 bases. The CDR3 totals 16 residues. Germline V gene data show CDR1 as MDHEN and CDR2 as SYDVKM. J gave up 3 bases and V 4 bases, and 9 bases lay outside the gene matches.